This entry describes one T cell receptor (beta chain). Antigen unknown. The CDR3 is 17 residues long. Trimming cost V 2 bases and J 1 base; bases outside gene matches: 10. CDR1 and CDR2 (germline): ENHRY, SYGVKD. The data originate from a study of cytomegalovirus exposure and HLA in healthy donors. Overall study results and limits: Another analysis was done later, and it associated 17,000 or so TCR beta sequences with HLA alleles at 0.05 false discovery rate. TCR beta chains associated with HLA were, in a later analysis, more clonally expanded than equally common others. 150 or so TCR beta chains were listed as cytomegalovirus-associated.

Vbeta (60) and Jbeta (13) primers were used in the PCR. Clones were read by immunoSEQ multiplex PCR, and TCRdb kept only the in-frame ones, dropping some. This sample's table has over 100,000 clones. The source of this sequence is a middle-aged man in good health and CMV-seropositive. This rearrangement joins TRBV10-3 to TRBJ1-2; 7 positions match TRBD1. Sequenced: PBMCs. CDR3 bases: TGTGCCATCAGTGAGGCCCCCGAGACAGGGTATAACTATGGCTACACCTTC. It codes for CAISEAPETGYNYGYTF.